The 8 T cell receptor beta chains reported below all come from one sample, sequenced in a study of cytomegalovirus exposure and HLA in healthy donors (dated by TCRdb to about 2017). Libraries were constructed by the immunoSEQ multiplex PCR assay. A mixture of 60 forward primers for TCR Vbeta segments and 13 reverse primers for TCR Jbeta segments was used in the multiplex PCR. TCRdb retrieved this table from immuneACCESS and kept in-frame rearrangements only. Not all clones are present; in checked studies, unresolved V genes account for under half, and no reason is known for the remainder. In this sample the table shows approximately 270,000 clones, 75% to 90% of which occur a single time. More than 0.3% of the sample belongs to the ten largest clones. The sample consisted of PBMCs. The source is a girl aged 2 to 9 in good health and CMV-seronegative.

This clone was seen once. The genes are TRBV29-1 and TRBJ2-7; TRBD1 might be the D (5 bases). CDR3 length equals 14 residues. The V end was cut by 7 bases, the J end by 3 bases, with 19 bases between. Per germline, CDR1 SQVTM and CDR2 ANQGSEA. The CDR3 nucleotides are TGCAGCGCCTCCCAGGGCGCCGGCGACTACGAGCAGTACTTC. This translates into CSASQGAGDYEQYF.

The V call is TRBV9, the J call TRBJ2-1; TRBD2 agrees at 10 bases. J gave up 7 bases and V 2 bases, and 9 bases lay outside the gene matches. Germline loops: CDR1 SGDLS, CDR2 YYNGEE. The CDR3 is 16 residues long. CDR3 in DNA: TGTGCCAGCAGCGTTCTAGGGACTAGCGCTTCAAATGAGCAGTTCTTC. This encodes CASSVLGTSASNEQFF. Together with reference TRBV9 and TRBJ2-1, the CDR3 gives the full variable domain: DSGVTQTPKHLITATGQRVTLRCSPRSGDLSVYWYQQSLDQGLQFLIQYYNGEERAKGNILERFSAQQFPDLHSELNLSSLELGDSALYFCASSVLGTSASNEQFFGPGTRLTVL.

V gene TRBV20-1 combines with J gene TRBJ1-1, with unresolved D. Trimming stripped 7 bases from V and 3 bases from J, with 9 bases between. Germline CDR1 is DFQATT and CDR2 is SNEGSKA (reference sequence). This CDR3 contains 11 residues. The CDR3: CSVRGYTEAFF. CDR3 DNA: TGCAGTGTTCGCGGTTACACTGAAGCTTTCTTT.

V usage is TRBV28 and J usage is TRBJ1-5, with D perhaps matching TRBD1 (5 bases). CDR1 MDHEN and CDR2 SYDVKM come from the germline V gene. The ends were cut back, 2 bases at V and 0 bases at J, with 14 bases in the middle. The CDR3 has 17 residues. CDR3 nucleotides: TGTGCCAGCAGTTTAGAAGGGGCCCGGTATAGCAATCAGCCCCAGCATTTT. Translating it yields CASSLEGARYSNQPQHF.

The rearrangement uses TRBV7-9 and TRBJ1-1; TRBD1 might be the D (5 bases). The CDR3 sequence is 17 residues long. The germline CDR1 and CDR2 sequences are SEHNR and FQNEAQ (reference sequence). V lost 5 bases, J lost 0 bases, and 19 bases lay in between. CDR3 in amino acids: CASSPGRGRFMNTEAFF. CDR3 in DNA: TGTGCCAGCAGCCCCGGACGGGGGAGGTTCATGAACACTGAAGCTTTCTTT. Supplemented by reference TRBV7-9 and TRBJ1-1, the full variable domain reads DTGVSQNPRHKITKRGQNVTFRCDPISEHNRLYWYRQTLGQGPEFLTYFQNEAQLEKSRLLSDRFSAERPKGSFSTLEIQRTEQGDSAMYLCASSPGRGRFMNTEAFFGQGTRLTVV.

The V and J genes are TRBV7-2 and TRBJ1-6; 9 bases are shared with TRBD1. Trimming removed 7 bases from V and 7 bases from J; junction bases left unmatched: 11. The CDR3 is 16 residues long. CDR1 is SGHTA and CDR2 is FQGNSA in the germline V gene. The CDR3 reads CASKNSTGGRNSPLHF. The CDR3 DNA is TGTGCCAGCAAGAATTCCACAGGGGGCAGGAATTCACCCCTCCACTTT.

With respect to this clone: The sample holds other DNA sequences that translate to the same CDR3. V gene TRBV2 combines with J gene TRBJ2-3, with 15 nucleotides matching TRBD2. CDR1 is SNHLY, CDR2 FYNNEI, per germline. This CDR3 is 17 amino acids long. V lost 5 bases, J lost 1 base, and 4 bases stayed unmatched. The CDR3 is CASSPGLAGGGTDTQYF. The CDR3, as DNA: TGTGCCAGCAGTCCTGGACTAGCGGGAGGGGGCACAGATACGCAGTATTTT.

The CDR3 is CASSQCTEDAAFF. CDR3 DNA sequence: TGCGCCAGCAGTCAATGTACCGAAGATGCGGCTTTCTTT. V and J are TRBV23-1 and TRBJ1-1; D gene ambiguous. TRBV23-1 is given ORF status, its function remaining uncertain. This CDR3 is 13 amino acids long. The V end lost 1 base, the J end lost 11 bases, and 14 bases lay between the germline ends.